Below are 20 T cell receptor beta chains sequenced from a single sample in a study of shared clonotypes between healthy human individuals. Here immunoSEQ multiplex PCR was the method, and the copy in TCRdb shows in-frame clones only, minus some. The sample holds 1.4 million or so clones, around 98.5% seen once. Sequencing input: naive CD4+ T cells sorted from blood. The subset is: CD45RA+ positively selected. The receptors originated from a man aged 25-45 years in good health.

The J gene is TRBJ2-7, the V gene TRBV18; 11 nucleotides line up with TRBD2. There are 17 residues in the CDR3. The trim removed 3 bases at V and 2 bases at J, leaving 9 bases unmatched. Germline V gene data show CDR1 as KGHSH and CDR2 as LQKENI. Written as DNA, the CDR3 is TGTGCCAGCTCACCCGACTCGGGACTAGCGGAGACCTACGAGCAGTACTTC. It encodes CASSPDSGLAETYEQYF.

The chain combines TRBV28 with TRBJ1-1, with D maybe TRBD1 (5 bases). Germline lookup yields CDR1 MDHEN and CDR2 SYDVKM. This CDR3 contains 11 residues. Deletions cut 4 bases from V and 10 bases from J, with 10 bases between. The CDR3 loop reads CASSSSGGAFF. In DNA form, the CDR3 reads TGTGCCAGCAGTTCATCGGGGGGAGCTTTCTTT.

J is TRBJ1-1 and V is TRBV6-5; D is perhaps TRBD1 (6 bases). The CDR3 has 12 amino acids. CDR1 MNHEY and CDR2 SVGAGI come from the germline V gene. Trimming left V 6 bases short and J 5 bases short, with 10 bases between. CDR3 DNA sequence: TGTGCCAGCAGACAGGGCAGAACTGAAGCTTTCTTT. It is translated as CASRQGRTEAFF.

This chain links TRBV30 with TRBJ2-3, with D hard to call. Germline values: CDR1 GTSNPN, CDR2 SVGIG (reference sequence). The length of the CDR3 is 13 residues. V shed 1 base and J shed 3 bases, with 8 bases lying between them. The CDR3 region is CAWSGKATDTQYF. CDR3 DNA sequence: TGTGCCTGGAGTGGAAAGGCGACAGATACGCAGTATTTT.

The V gene is TRBV18, the J gene TRBJ2-7, with TRBD1 matching 7 bases. This CDR3 has 15 amino acids. The trim removed 2 bases at V and 4 bases at J, leaving 8 bases unmatched. Germline V CDR1 and CDR2: KGHSH, LQKENI. CDR3 bases: TGTGCCAGCTCACCAAGCAGGGACAGAGATTACGAGCAGTACTTC. This sequence encodes CASSPSRDRDYEQYF.

This clone is a singleton in its sample. The V gene is TRBV2, the J gene TRBJ2-5; D possibly corresponds to TRBD1 (5 bases). This CDR3 is 12 amino acids long. V lost 6 bases, J lost 3 bases, and 8 bases lay in between. Germline values: CDR1 SNHLY, CDR2 FYNNEI. CDR3 DNA sequence: TGTGCCAGCAGGACAGAGAAAGAGACCCAGTACTTC. Residues: CASRTEKETQYF. The entire variable domain, with the rest obtained from reference TRBV2 and TRBJ2-5, is as follows: EPEVTQTPSHQVTQMGQEVILRCVPISNHLYFYWYRQILGQKVEFLVSFYNNEISEKSEIFDDQFSVERPDGSNFTLKIRSTKLEDSAMYFCASRTEKETQYFGPGTRLLVL.

Concerning this clone: The sample contains more than one DNA sequence encoding this CDR3. This sequence joins TRBV9 and TRBJ2-2; D is uncertain. This CDR3 is built from 13 residues. In germline, CDR1 is SGDLS, CDR2 YYNGEE. Trimming pared 0 bases from V and 5 bases from J, leaving 5 bases between. Written as DNA, the CDR3 is TGTGCCAGCAGCGTAGTGGGGACCGGGGAGCTGTTTTTT. Translated: CASSVVGTGELFF.

The rearrangement joins TRBV11-2 to TRBJ2-2; no definite D call. Trimming took off 0 bases at V and 2 bases at J, with 7 bases between the two ends. The V gene's germline CDR1 is SGHAT and CDR2 FQNNGV. The CDR3 length is 15 residues. In DNA form, the CDR3 reads TGTGCCAGCAGCTTAGATCTAGGAAACACCGGGGAGCTGTTTTTT. Protein: CASSLDLGNTGELFF.

This chain connects TRBV7-9 to TRBJ2-5; 11 bases agree with TRBD2. The CDR3 is 15 amino acids. Losses at the gene ends were 5 bases for V and 2 bases for J; bases not matched to a gene: 4. Germline values: CDR1 SEHNR, CDR2 FQNEAQ (reference sequence). The CDR3 bases are TGTGCCAGCAGCCGACTAGCGGGACTTCAAGAGACCCAGTACTTC. Translation gives CASSRLAGLQETQYF.

The rearrangement joins TRBV5-1 to TRBJ2-1; 7 bases line up with TRBD1. Germline values: CDR1 SGHRS, CDR2 YFSETQ. The CDR3 length is 14 residues. Losses at the gene ends were 4 bases for V and 8 bases for J; bases not matched to a gene: 9. The DNA for the CDR3 is TGCGCCAGCAGCCGCCCACAGGGGCAGGATGAGCAGTTCTTC. Translating it yields CASSRPQGQDEQFF.

This clone was observed a handful of times. The chain couples TRBV27 to TRBJ1-5; 7 nucleotides match TRBD1. V lost 3 bases to trimming and J lost 2 bases; unmatched junction nucleotides: 1. The CDR3 covers 14 residues. The germline V gene has CDR1 MNHEY and CDR2 SMNVEV (reference sequence). In nucleotides, the CDR3 is TGTGCCAGCAGTTTGACAGGGCGCAATCAGCCCCAGCATTTT. This gives the protein CASSLTGRNQPQHF.

Note on this clone: Other DNA sequences in the same sample also yield this CDR3. The J gene is TRBJ2-3, the V gene TRBV5-1; D is undetermined. CDR1 SGHRS and CDR2 YFSETQ come from the germline V gene. Trimming removed 0 bases at V and 4 bases at J, with 6 bases between. The CDR3 spans 13 residues. The CDR3 here is CASSLVGSDTQYF. The DNA for the CDR3 is TGCGCCAGCAGCTTGGTAGGCTCAGATACGCAGTATTTT.

V usage is TRBV18 and J usage is TRBJ1-1; D may be TRBD1 (5 bases). V lost 0 bases and J lost 3, with 11 bases in between. This CDR3 has 15 amino acids. The germline V gene has CDR1 KGHSH and CDR2 LQKENI. The chain's CDR3 is CASSPPRQGYTEAFF. The CDR3 DNA sequence: TGTGCCAGCTCACCACCCCGCCAGGGATACACTGAAGCTTTCTTT.

This clone was recorded only once. The chain has TRBV11-2 and TRBJ2-5; perhaps TRBD2 as D (5 bases). This CDR3 region has 14 residues. The germline V and J ends were trimmed by 1 base and 3 bases, with 9 bases remaining between them. Germline V gene lookup returns CDR1 SGHAT and CDR2 FQNNGV. The CDR3 coding sequence is TGTGCCAGCAGCTTAGGACTAATTGAAGAGACCCAGTACTTC. Its protein is CASSLGLIEETQYF.

J is TRBJ2-1 and V is TRBV7-2, with no clear D. CDR3 length equals 12 residues. The germline V gene encodes CDR1 SGHTA and CDR2 FQGNSA. With 1 base removed from V and 8 bases from J, the gap between germline ends came to 6 bases. DNA of the CDR3: TGTGCCAGCAGCTTAGTTATCCATGAGCAGTTCTTC. Translation gives CASSLVIHEQFF.

This rearrangement joins TRBV10-1 to TRBJ2-3; 9 bases fit TRBD1. Trimming removed 4 bases from V and 3 bases from J; junction bases left unmatched: 2. The germline V gene has CDR1 WNHNN and CDR2 SYGVQD (reference sequence). The CDR3 has 14 residues. This CDR3 reads CASSAGTGTDTQYF. The CDR3 DNA sequence: TGCGCCAGCAGTGCCGGGACAGGGACAGATACGCAGTATTTT.

In regard to this clone: Other nucleotide sequences from this sample produce the same CDR3. This chain links TRBV5-1 with TRBJ2-1, with D unresolved. CDR3 size: 14 residues. Trimming left V 0 bases short and J 0 bases short, with 4 bases between. Germline CDR1 SGHRS, CDR2 YFSETQ. CDR3 region: CASSLVSSYNEQFF. The CDR3 DNA reads as TGCGCCAGCAGCTTGGTGAGCTCCTACAATGAGCAGTTCTTC. The full variable domain, completed using reference TRBV5-1 and TRBJ2-1, is KAGVTQTPRYLIKTRGQQVTLSCSPISGHRSVSWYQQTPGQGLQFLFEYFSETQRNKGNFPGRFSGRQFSNSRSEMNVSTLELGDSALYLCASSLVSSYNEQFFGPGTRLTVL.

On this clone: At the DNA level, this CDR3 is encoded by other sequences in the same sample as well. J is TRBJ1-1 and V is TRBV7-9; tentative D call: TRBD1 (6 bases). The CDR3 covers 13 residues. Trimming left V 5 bases short and J 3 bases short, with 10 bases between. CDR1 and CDR2 (germline): SEHNR, FQNEAQ (reference sequence). The CDR3 reads CASSPPGDTEAFF. CDR3 in DNA: TGTGCCAGCAGCCCTCCAGGGGACACTGAAGCTTTCTTT.

About this clone itself: One end of the junction does not line up with germline, which may come from a read error. This sample also contains other DNA sequences that code for the same CDR3. The V gene is TRBV5-1, the J gene TRBJ2-5, with TRBD1 matching 7 bases. The CDR3 consists of 14 residues. The germline V gene encodes CDR1 SGHRS and CDR2 YFSETQ. The CDR3 region has the DNA TGCGCCAGCAGCACGGGGACAGCCCAAGAAACCCAGTACTTC. It is translated as CASSTGTAQETQYF.

This chain joins TRBV5-1 and TRBJ2-5, with a weak D call TRBD2 (8 bases). Trimming removed 5 bases at V and 1 base at J, with 15 bases between. The CDR3 contains 15 residues. Germline-derived CDR1 and CDR2 are SGHRS and YFSETQ. CDR3 sequence: CASRGLGQAQETQYF. In DNA, the CDR3 is TGCGCCAGCAGGGGACTAGGACAGGCCCAAGAGACCCAGTACTTC.